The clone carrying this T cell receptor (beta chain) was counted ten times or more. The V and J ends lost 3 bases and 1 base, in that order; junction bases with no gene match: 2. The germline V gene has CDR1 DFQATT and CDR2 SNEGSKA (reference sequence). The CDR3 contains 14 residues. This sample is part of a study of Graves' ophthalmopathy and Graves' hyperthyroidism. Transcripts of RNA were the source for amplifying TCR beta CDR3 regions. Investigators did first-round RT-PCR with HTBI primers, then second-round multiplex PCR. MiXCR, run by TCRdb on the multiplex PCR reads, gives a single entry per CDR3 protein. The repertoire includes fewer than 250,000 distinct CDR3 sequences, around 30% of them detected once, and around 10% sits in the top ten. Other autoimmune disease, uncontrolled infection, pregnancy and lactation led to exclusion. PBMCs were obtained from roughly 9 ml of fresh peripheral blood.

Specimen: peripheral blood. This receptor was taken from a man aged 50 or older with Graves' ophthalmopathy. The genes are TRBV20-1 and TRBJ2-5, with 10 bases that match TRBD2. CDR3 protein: CSASGLAVQETQYF. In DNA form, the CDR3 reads TGCAGTGCTAGTGGACTAGCGGTCCAAGAGACCCAGTACTTC.